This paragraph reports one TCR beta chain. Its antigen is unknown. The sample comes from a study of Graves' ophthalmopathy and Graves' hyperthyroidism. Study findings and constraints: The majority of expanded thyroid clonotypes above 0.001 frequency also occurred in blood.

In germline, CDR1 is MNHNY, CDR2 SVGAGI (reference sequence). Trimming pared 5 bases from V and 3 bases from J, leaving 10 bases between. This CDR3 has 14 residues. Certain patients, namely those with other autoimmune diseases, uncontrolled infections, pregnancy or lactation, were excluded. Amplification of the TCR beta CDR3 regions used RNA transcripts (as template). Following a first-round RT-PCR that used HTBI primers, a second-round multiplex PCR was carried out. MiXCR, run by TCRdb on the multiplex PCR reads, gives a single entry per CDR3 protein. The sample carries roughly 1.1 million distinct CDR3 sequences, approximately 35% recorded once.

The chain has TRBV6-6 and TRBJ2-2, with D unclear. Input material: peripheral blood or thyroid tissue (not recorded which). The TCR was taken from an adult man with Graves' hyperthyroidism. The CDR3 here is CASSPSFDTGELFF. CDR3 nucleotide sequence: TGTGCCAGCAGTCCATCTTTCGACACCGGGGAGCTGTTTTTT.